This T cell receptor beta chain was observed in a study of esophageal squamous cell carcinoma under preoperative chemotherapy. As for the study in general: Samples included peripheral blood T cells as well as tumor-infiltrating lymphocytes.

TCRdb ran MiXCR on the PCR reads and lists one entry per CDR3 protein. The sample carries roughly 20,000 distinct CDR3 sequences, 40% to 55% recorded once. The CDR3 contains 15 residues. Trimming took off 6 bases at V and 1 base at J, with 14 bases between the two ends. Looked up from germline, CDR1 is MNHNS and CDR2 is SASEGT. As to time point: after preoperative PTX-NDP chemotherapy. This TCR derives from a human donor with esophageal squamous cell carcinoma. The donor label of this sample is uncertain. V is TRBV6-1 and J is TRBJ2-3, with D uncertain. This specimen was acquired from a patient given preoperative chemotherapy. The CDR3 spells CASSHWVRGTDTQYF. The DNA for the CDR3 is TGTGCCAGCAGCCATTGGGTTCGGGGCACAGATACGCAGTATTTT.